The clone carrying this TCR beta chain was counted at least ten times. Preparation of the TCRbeta library used unique molecular identifiers. Via MiXCR, TCRdb re-called the PCR reads, giving one row per CDR3 protein. The sample has hundreds of thousands of distinct CDR3 sequences; roughly an eighth are singletons. This entry comes from a study of T-cell reconstitution after alpha-beta-depleted transplantation in children. The germline V gene has CDR1 SGHDT and CDR2 YYEEEE. The CDR3 is 13 amino acids. V was shortened by 4 bases and J by 3 bases, with 10 bases between the two germline ends. Specimen: PBMCs from the stem cell graft donor, collected from the stem cell graft. V usage is TRBV5-6 and J usage is TRBJ1-2; D is perhaps TRBD1 (5 bases). The source of this sequence is a human donor who donated a stem cell graft to a child with combined immunodeficiency. This chain's CDR3 is CASSPVGDYGYTF. The CDR3 nucleotides are TGTGCCAGCAGCCCCGTAGGGGACTATGGCTACACCTTC.